Listed below are T cell receptor beta chains from one sample, sequenced in a study of shared clonotypes between healthy human individuals. Clones were read by immunoSEQ multiplex PCR, and TCRdb kept only the in-frame ones, dropping some. Seen here are over 2 million clones, less than 95% observed once, and the top ten hold roughly 0.34%. Sequencing was performed on naive CD4+ T cells from PBMCs. The receptors were sampled from a man between 18 and 35 years old in good health. Some clones in this sample may be carry-over from other donors' samples. CDR3s include the opening cysteine and the closing phenylalanine or tryptophan. The order of the fields is D gene, CDR3 length, V gene, clone size, J gene, CDR3 protein, CDR3 DNA. A D gene is named only where the DNA matches it firmly. Size is omitted from some rows. Given values are once, few, many or a class for expanded clones.

D: TRBD2; length: 17; V: TRBV5-1; size: .; J: TRBJ2-1; CDR3: CASSIPLAGGGEDEQFF; DNA: TGCGCCAGCAGCATCCCACTAGCGGGAGGAGGGGAAGATGAGCAGTTCTTC
D: .; length: 13; V: TRBV6-5; size: once; J: TRBJ1-2; CDR3: CASRENSASGYTF; DNA: TGTGCCAGCAGAGAGAACAGCGCTTCGGGCTACACCTTC
D: TRBD1; length: 13; V: TRBV6-1; size: .; J: TRBJ2-7; CDR3: CASLDRGTYEQYF; DNA: TGTGCCAGCCTTGACAGGGGTACCTACGAGCAGTACTTC
D: TRBD1; length: 15; V: TRBV18; size: few; J: TRBJ1-1; CDR3: CASSPLEGARGKAFF; DNA: TGTGCCAGCTCACCATTGGAGGGGGCGCGAGGAAAGGCTTTCTTT
D: .; length: 15; V: TRBV5-4; size: .; J: TRBJ1-4; CDR3: CASSLLGSTREKLFF; DNA: TGTGCCAGCAGTTTACTCGGGAGTACTCGTGAAAAACTGTTTTTT
D: .; length: 15; V: TRBV7-9; size: .; J: TRBJ2-3; CDR3: CASSLRADFTDTQYF; DNA: TGTGCCAGCAGCTTACGGGCAGACTTCACAGATACGCAGTATTTT
D: TRBD2; length: 15; V: TRBV15; size: .; J: TRBJ2-3; CDR3: CATSRVVTSDDTQYF; DNA: TGTGCCACCAGCAGAGTGGTCACTAGCGATGATACGCAGTATTTT
D: .; length: 13; V: TRBV25-1; size: .; J: TRBJ1-5; CDR3: CASSVDINQPQHF; DNA: TGTGCCAGCAGTGTCGACATTAATCAGCCCCAGCATTTT
D: .; length: 14; V: TRBV5-1; size: .; J: TRBJ2-3; CDR3: CASSSVWGTDTQYF; DNA: TGCGCCAGCAGCTCCGTTTGGGGCACAGATACGCAGTATTTT
D: .; length: 13; V: TRBV10-3; size: .; J: TRBJ1-6; CDR3: CAISESRGSPLHF; DNA: TGTGCCATCAGTGAGTCGAGGGGTTCACCCCTCCACTTT
D: .; length: 17; V: TRBV5-6; size: .; J: TRBJ1-3; CDR3: CASSFRRIRLSGNTIYF; DNA: TGTGCCAGCAGCTTCCGACGGATCCGTCTCTCTGGAAACACCATATATTTT
D: .; length: 11; V: TRBV20-1; size: few; J: TRBJ1-2; CDR3: CSAKPARGYTF; DNA: TGCAGTGCCAAGCCGGCGAGAGGCTACACCTTC
D: TRBD2; length: 15; V: TRBV7-2; size: .; J: TRBJ2-1; CDR3: CASSSGLADYNEQFF; DNA: TGTGCCAGCAGCTCCGGACTAGCGGACTACAATGAGCAGTTCTTC
D: TRBD2; length: 15; V: TRBV7-9; size: .; J: TRBJ2-1; CDR3: CASSSPGGDFNEQFF; DNA: TGTGCCAGCAGCTCTCCCGGGGGGGATTTCAATGAGCAGTTCTTC
D: .; length: 14; V: TRBV18; size: .; J: TRBJ2-7; CDR3: CASSPSGFRDEQYF; DNA: TGTGCCAGCTCACCTTCCGGTTTCCGAGACGAGCAGTACTTC
D: .; length: 12; V: TRBV28; size: few; J: TRBJ1-1; CDR3: CASSVRNTEAFF; DNA: TGTGCCAGCAGTGTAAGAAACACTGAAGCTTTCTTT
D: TRBD1; length: 14; V: TRBV5-1; size: few; J: TRBJ1-1; CDR3: CASSYRQGKGEAFF; DNA: TGCGCCAGCAGTTACCGACAGGGAAAGGGGGAAGCTTTCTTT
D: .; length: 16; V: TRBV18; size: .; J: TRBJ2-3; CDR3: CASSPPFGTSTDTQYF; DNA: TGTGCCAGCTCACCACCATTCGGGACTAGCACAGATACGCAGTATTTT
D: .; length: 12; V: TRBV18; size: .; J: TRBJ2-7; CDR3: CASSADIGQQYF; DNA: TGTGCCAGCTCCGCCGACATTGGACAGCAGTACTTC
D: .; length: 16; V: TRBV7-3; size: once; J: TRBJ2-1; CDR3: CASSLQGLPTAGEQFF; DNA: TGTGCCAGCAGCTTACAAGGACTCCCAACCGCGGGTGAGCAGTTCTTC
D: .; length: 13; V: TRBV5-4; size: .; J: TRBJ2-7; CDR3: CASSRGVNYEQYF; DNA: TGTGCCAGCAGCCGAGGGGTAAACTACGAGCAGTACTTC
D: .; length: 13; V: TRBV5-4; size: .; J: TRBJ2-7; CDR3: CASSTPPNYEQYF; DNA: TGTGCCAGCAGCACTCCCCCCAACTACGAGCAGTACTTC
D: .; length: 16; V: TRBV7-2; size: .; J: TRBJ1-1; CDR3: CASSLRPGREGTEAFF; DNA: TGTGCCAGCAGCTTAAGACCGGGACGCGAGGGGACTGAAGCTTTCTTT
D: .; length: 14; V: TRBV5-1; size: .; J: TRBJ2-5; CDR3: CASSLTGWAETQYF; DNA: TGCGCCAGCAGCTTGACGGGTTGGGCGGAGACCCAGTACTTC
D: .; length: 14; V: TRBV7-2; size: .; J: TRBJ2-2; CDR3: CASSSLRGSGELFF; DNA: TGTGCCAGCAGCTCCCTGAGGGGATCCGGGGAGCTGTTTTTT
D: .; length: 12; V: TRBV29-1; size: .; J: TRBJ1-2; CDR3: CSVARGLYGYTF; DNA: TGCAGCGTGGCTCGGGGCCTATATGGCTACACCTTC
D: .; length: 11; V: TRBV30; size: .; J: TRBJ2-7; CDR3: CAWSVDTRRYF; DNA: TGTGCCTGGAGTGTTGATACCAGGCGCTACTTC
D: TRBD1; length: 17; V: TRBV28; size: .; J: TRBJ2-4; CDR3: CASSSPWDSLAKNIQYF; DNA: TGTGCCAGCAGTAGTCCCTGGGACAGCTTAGCCAAAAACATTCAGTACTTC
D: .; length: 14; V: TRBV5-1; size: .; J: TRBJ2-3; CDR3: CASSPLGESDTQYF; DNA: TGCGCCAGCAGCCCGTTGGGGGAGTCAGATACGCAGTATTTT
D: TRBD2; length: 13; V: TRBV2; size: .; J: TRBJ2-7; CDR3: CAPSGLAGTEQYF; DNA: TGTGCCCCGTCGGGGCTAGCGGGAACCGAGCAGTACTTC
D: .; length: 16; V: TRBV23-1; size: once; J: TRBJ2-7; CDR3: CASSHPGGKDTYEQYF; DNA: TGCGCCAGCAGTCACCCCGGAGGTAAGGATACCTACGAGCAGTACTTC
D: .; length: 11; V: TRBV29-1; size: .; J: TRBJ2-5; CDR3: CSVDRAETQYF; DNA: TGCAGCGTTGACAGGGCGGAGACCCAGTACTTC
D: TRBD2; length: 17; V: TRBV28; size: .; J: TRBJ2-1; CDR3: CASRVSGRAGSYNEQFF; DNA: TGTGCCAGCAGGGTTAGCGGGAGGGCCGGTTCCTACAATGAGCAGTTCTTC
D: .; length: 13; V: TRBV6-6; size: .; J: TRBJ1-1; CDR3: CASSFTPNTEAFF; DNA: TGTGCCAGCAGCTTCACACCCAACACTGAAGCTTTCTTT
D: TRBD1; length: 17; V: TRBV7-2; size: .; J: TRBJ1-2; CDR3: CASSPGTGGALWYGYTF; DNA: TGTGCCAGCAGCCCGGGGACAGGGGGCGCTTTGTGGTATGGCTACACCTTC
D: .; length: 13; V: TRBV7-3; size: .; J: TRBJ2-5; CDR3: CASSLIWGETQYF; DNA: TGTGCCAGCAGCTTAATTTGGGGGGAGACCCAGTACTTC
D: TRBD1; length: 15; V: TRBV7-2; size: .; J: TRBJ1-2; CDR3: CASSSPTGGESGYTF; DNA: TGTGCCAGCAGCTCCCCGACAGGGGGCGAGTCTGGCTACACCTTC
D: .; length: 16; V: TRBV4-3; size: once; J: TRBJ2-2; CDR3: CASSQDRGGAVGELFF; DNA: TGCGCCAGCAGCCAAGATCGTGGGGGCGCGGTCGGGGAGCTGTTTTTT
D: TRBD2; length: 15; V: TRBV11-1; size: .; J: TRBJ2-7; CDR3: CASSLGLAGAYEQYF; DNA: TGTGCCAGCAGCTTGGGACTAGCGGGAGCCTACGAGCAGTACTTC
D: .; length: 14; V: TRBV5-4; size: .; J: TRBJ2-7; CDR3: CASTFDSSRIEQYF; DNA: TGTGCCAGCACCTTTGACTCCTCCAGAATCGAGCAGTACTTC
D: .; length: 11; V: TRBV18; size: .; J: TRBJ2-3; CDR3: CASSPDDTQYF; DNA: TGTGCCAGCTCACCAGATGATACGCAGTATTTT
D: .; length: 13; V: TRBV10-1; size: .; J: TRBJ2-7; CDR3: CASSNEVASKQYF; DNA: TGCGCCAGCTCCAATGAAGTCGCGTCAAAGCAGTACTTC
D: TRBD2; length: 16; V: TRBV7-8; size: once; J: TRBJ2-1; CDR3: CASSSQGTSGSHEQFF; DNA: TGTGCCAGCAGCTCACAAGGGACTAGCGGGAGCCATGAGCAGTTCTTC